These 25 T cell receptor beta chains share one sample of origin, sequenced in a study of control samples from healthy donors and cancer patients. Generated by immunoSEQ multiplex PCR, the TCRdb table keeps only in-frame clones and is missing some. The sample records 20,000 to 25,000 clones, about 80% being singletons. The sequenced sample consisted of PBMCs. The receptors were gathered from a man aged 60 to 75 with head and neck cancer.

Details on this clone: The junction differs from germline at one of its ends, possibly a read error. The gene calls are TRBV12-3 or TRBV12-4 and TRBJ2-3, with a weak D call TRBD1 (5 bases). This CDR3 contains 12 residues. The CDR3 loop reads CASCWGTDTQYF. The CDR3 nucleotides are TGTGCCAGCTGTTGGGGCACTGATACGCAGTATTTT.

The chain has TRBV19 and TRBJ1-2; D call uncertain. There are 17 residues in the CDR3. Looked up from germline, CDR1 is LNHDA and CDR2 is SQIVND (reference sequence). Trimming took 0 bases from V and 3 from J, leaving 17 bases between them. CDR3 amino acids: CASSIDGRVGRHYGYTF. The CDR3 nucleotides read TGTGCCAGTAGTATAGATGGAAGAGTAGGGCGTCACTATGGCTACACCTTC.

The chain is built from TRBV7-2 and TRBJ1-5; D ambiguous. V lost 1 base, J lost 0 bases, and 7 bases lay in between. Germline values: CDR1 SGHTA, CDR2 FQGNSA. The CDR3 spans 15 residues. The CDR3 loop reads CASSLVINSNQPQHF. CDR3 bases: TGTGCCAGCAGCTTAGTAATTAATAGCAATCAGCCCCAGCATTTT.

This chain joins TRBV7-6 and TRBJ2-1, with D possibly matching TRBD1 (7 bases). V dropped 2 bases and J dropped 6 bases, with 11 bases sitting between them. The CDR3 has 14 amino acids. Germline V gives CDR1 SGHVS, CDR2 FNYEAQ. The CDR3 spells CASSLQGGFNEQFF. CDR3 nucleotide sequence: TGTGCCAGCAGCTTACAGGGGGGTTTCAATGAGCAGTTCTTC.

This clone has just a few counts. This chain joins TRBV5-1 and TRBJ2-7; D is uncertain. Trimming left V 0 bases short and J 1 base short, with 5 bases between. Germline V CDR1 and CDR2: SGHRS, YFSETQ. The CDR3 consists of 13 residues. The CDR3 nucleotides are TGCGCCAGCAGCTTGGGGCAGTCCTACGAGCAGTACTTC. It translates to CASSLGQSYEQYF.

This chain links TRBV20-1 with TRBJ1-2; D is perhaps TRBD1 (6 bases). Germline-derived CDR1 and CDR2 are DFQATT and SNEGSKA (reference sequence). This CDR3 contains 12 residues. V was trimmed by 3 bases and J by 4 bases, leaving 9 bases between them. CDR3 loop: CSASGQIYGYTF. DNA for the CDR3: TGCAGTGCTAGTGGACAGATCTATGGCTACACCTTC.

The V gene is TRBV5-1, the J gene TRBJ2-7; 9 bases map to TRBD2. Germline V lookup: CDR1 SGHRS, CDR2 YFSETQ. The V and J ends lost 1 base and 5 bases, in that order; junction bases with no gene match: 4. The CDR3 is 14 amino acids. In nucleotides, the CDR3 is TGCGCCAGCAGCTTGAGCGGGGGGAGCAACGAGCAGTACTTC. As protein: CASSLSGGSNEQYF.

In this sample, this clone turned up once. The rearrangement links TRBV6-5 to TRBJ2-1; D might be TRBD1 (5 bases). V lost 0 bases and J 12 bases, leaving 12 bases between the germline ends. In germline, CDR1 is MNHEY, CDR2 SVGAGI. The CDR3 length is 13 residues. The CDR3, as DNA: TGTGCCAGCAGTTACTCGACGAGTAGGGGGCAGTTCTTC. Its translation is CASSYSTSRGQFF.

The chain joins TRBV6-2 or TRBV6-3 to TRBJ1-1, with D tentatively TRBD1 (6 bases). CDR1 and CDR2 (germline): MNHEY, SVGEGT. Trimming removed 6 bases from V and 2 bases from J, with 16 bases in between. The CDR3 is 15 residues long. CDR3 DNA sequence: TGTGCCAGCAGCTTATCCGGACAGCCTAACACTGAAGCTTTCTTT. Protein sequence: CASSLSGQPNTEAFF.

The table lists this clone with a few counts. The same CDR3 can be traced to other DNA sequences in this sample. The chain uses TRBV6-5 and TRBJ2-1, with 12 nucleotides matching TRBD2. Germline lookup yields CDR1 MNHEY and CDR2 SVGAGI. The CDR3 is 14 amino acids. V dropped 5 bases and J dropped 7; count of bases not matched to a gene: 3. CDR3 residues: CASSRLAGANEQFF. The CDR3 DNA sequence: TGTGCCAGCAGTCGACTAGCGGGAGCAAATGAGCAGTTCTTC.

This chain joins TRBV29-1 and TRBJ2-3, with D possibly TRBD2 on 6 matching bases. V lost 7 bases, J lost 1 base, and 12 bases lay in between. This CDR3 contains 13 residues. Germline V lookup: CDR1 SQVTM, CDR2 ANQGSEA. In DNA, the CDR3 is TGCAGCGCCAGTACGGGGGGCACAGATACGCAGTATTTT. Amino acid sequence: CSASTGGTDTQYF.

The J gene is TRBJ1-2, the V gene TRBV4-3, with a tentative D call TRBD1 (6 bases). The CDR3 has 15 amino acids. Looked up from germline, CDR1 is LGHNA and CDR2 is YSLEER. Trimming cost V 5 bases and J 4 bases, with 17 bases left between them. The CDR3 reads CASSYSTWTAYGYTF. CDR3 in DNA: TGCGCCAGCAGCTATTCCACCTGGACAGCCTATGGCTACACCTTC.

CDR3 residues: CASSQANRNTEAFF. The DNA for the CDR3 is TGCGCCAGCAGCCAAGCTAACAGGAACACTGAAGCTTTCTTT. The gene calls are TRBV4-1 and TRBJ1-1; D is unclear. CDR3 length: 14 amino acids. Per germline, CDR1 MGHRA and CDR2 YSYEKL. V dropped 1 base and J dropped 1 base, with 7 bases sitting between them.

As regards this clone: The junction shows a germline mismatch at one end, possibly a read error. This chain's CDR3 is CASSLAGGYGCTF. CDR3 sequence (DNA): TGTGCCAGCAGCTTAGCAGGGGGCTATGGCTGCACCTTC. This rearrangement joins TRBV11-3 to TRBJ1-2, with TRBD1 identical over 8 bases. This CDR3 has 13 amino acids. Germline assignment: CDR1 SGHNT and CDR2 YENEEA.

The chain employs TRBV27 and TRBJ2-7, with TRBD2 matching over 8 bases. The J segment lost 2 bases and the V segment lost 4 bases, leaving 10 bases of the junction unmatched. Germline V gives CDR1 MNHEY, CDR2 SMNVEV (reference sequence). CDR3 length: 16 amino acids. DNA of the CDR3: TGTGCCAGCAGTTCACTCACAACTAGCGGTGCCTACGAGCAGTACTTC. It encodes CASSSLTTSGAYEQYF.

The sample holds a few counts of this clone. The rearrangement links TRBV3-1 (or the pseudogene TRBV3-2) to TRBJ2-3; D gene unclear. Trimming left V 4 bases short and J 4 bases short, with 6 bases between. The CDR3 has 12 residues. Germline values: CDR1 LGHDT, CDR2 YNNKEL (reference sequence). The DNA of the CDR3 is TGTGCCAGCAGCCTAGATGCAGATACGCAGTATTTT. Encoded protein: CASSLDADTQYF.

CDR3 residues: CAISEPPDPNTEAFF. The CDR3 bases are TGTGCCATCAGTGAGCCACCCGACCCGAACACTGAAGCTTTCTTT. The rearrangement links TRBV10-3 to TRBJ1-1; D is undetermined. In germline, CDR1 is ENHRY, CDR2 SYGVKD. The CDR3 runs 15 residues. The V end was cut by 2 bases, the J end by 1 base, with 11 bases between.

The V gene is TRBV4-3, the J gene TRBJ1-5, with D perhaps matching TRBD1 (5 bases). CDR1 is LGHNA, CDR2 YSLEER, per germline. CDR3 length: 13 residues. V was cut by 0 bases and J by 6 bases, with 6 bases left in between. The CDR3 region is CASSQDQGQPQHF. The CDR3, as DNA: TGCGCCAGCAGCCAAGATCAGGGTCAGCCCCAGCATTTT.

DNA for the CDR3: TGTGCCAGCAGATCGGACAGGGCGCTTTATGGCTACACCTTC. Translated: CASRSDRALYGYTF. The genes are TRBV28 and TRBJ1-2; the match to TRBD1 covers 8 bases. V lost 6 bases to trimming and J lost 5 bases; unmatched junction nucleotides: 8. The CDR3 is 14 amino acids. The germline V gene has CDR1 MDHEN and CDR2 SYDVKM.

This sequence joins TRBV30 and TRBJ1-3; D gene ambiguous. The CDR3 contains 12 residues. Deletions cut 4 bases from V and 3 bases from J, with 7 bases between. The germline gives CDR1 GTSNPN, CDR2 SVGIG (reference sequence). The CDR3 bases are TGTGCCTGGAATGGAGATGGAAACACCATATATTTT. It yields the protein CAWNGDGNTIYF.

The CDR3 DNA reads TGTGCCAGCACCGGGACAACTAGCACAGATACGCAGTATTTT. Translation gives CASTGTTSTDTQYF. The chain recombines TRBV2 with TRBJ2-3; D is perhaps TRBD1 (6 bases). The germline CDR1 and CDR2 sequences are SNHLY and FYNNEI. The CDR3 sequence is 14 residues long. Trimming removed 7 bases at V and 0 bases at J, with 11 bases between.

The chain employs TRBV5-4 and TRBJ1-1, with 7 bases matching TRBD1. The CDR3 totals 15 residues. V dropped 6 bases and J dropped 0; count of bases not matched to a gene: 8. CDR1 is SGHNT and CDR2 is YYREEE in the germline V gene (reference sequence). This chain's CDR3 is CASTRDSFMNTEAFF. DNA of the CDR3: TGTGCCAGCACCCGGGACAGCTTCATGAACACTGAAGCTTTCTTT. The full variable domain, with the rest looked up from reference TRBV5-4 and TRBJ1-1, is ETGVTQSPTHLIKTRGQQVTLRCSSQSGHNTVSWYQQALGQGPQFIFQYYREEENGRGNFPPRFSGLQFPNYSSELNVNALELDDSALYLCASTRDSFMNTEAFFGQGTRLTVV.

This rearrangement joins TRBV27 to TRBJ1-5; the match to TRBD1 covers 7 bases. The V gene's germline CDR1 is MNHEY and CDR2 SMNVEV (reference sequence). This CDR3 spans 14 amino acids. Losses at the gene ends were 7 bases for V and 3 bases for J; bases not matched to a gene: 6. CDR3 coding DNA: TGTGCCAGCAATACGGACAGGACCAATCAGCCCCAGCATTTT. Its translation: CASNTDRTNQPQHF.

This rearrangement joins TRBV6-5 to TRBJ1-2; TRBD1 agrees at 8 bases. The germline gives CDR1 MNHEY, CDR2 SVGAGI. The ends lost 7 bases at V and 2 bases at J; junction bases unmatched: 6. The CDR3 sequence is 14 residues long. In nucleotides, the CDR3 is TGTGCCAGCACTTCGGACAGGGCGAACTATGGCTACACCTTC. Amino acid sequence: CASTSDRANYGYTF.

This clone came up once. V and J are TRBV25-1 and TRBJ2-2; D tentatively reads TRBD1 or TRBD2 (5 bases each). With 5 bases removed from V and 0 bases from J, the gap between germline ends came to 13 bases. The CDR3 extends over 16 amino acids. Germline CDR1 MGHDK, CDR2 SYGVNS. The CDR3 sequence: CASSRKWGPNTGELFF. CDR3 coding DNA: TGTGCCAGCAGTAGGAAGTGGGGACCGAACACCGGGGAGCTGTTTTTT.